This TCR beta chain was documented in a study of blood T cell repertoires in COVID-19. This table comes from immunoSEQ multiplex PCR, and its TCRdb copy is limited to in-frame clones, with some not included. This table has 300,000 to 400,000 clones, approximately 89% appearing once. V was cut by 0 bases and J by 0 bases, with 15 bases left in between. The CDR3 spans 18 residues. Germline V gene lookup returns CDR1 LGHNA and CDR2 YNFKEQ. The sequence was obtained from a woman between 55 and 75 years old with COVID-19, enrolled during active disease. The material sequenced was peripheral blood. V is TRBV4-2 and J is TRBJ2-1, with D possibly matching TRBD1 (7 bases). This CDR3 reads CASSQEEGATTSYNEQFF. The CDR3 nucleotides read TGTGCCAGCAGCCAAGAGGAGGGGGCAACAACCTCCTACAATGAGCAGTTCTTC.